This TCR beta chain is from a study of human T cells and chemical hapten exposure. Study at large: While the approximately 24-week study was under way, patients received diphenylcyclopropenone on the scalp every week. Mostly female patients had alopecia areata, totalis or universalis.

The time point: patch test 1, 2 weeks after DPC sensitization. As for treatment: therapeutic diphenylcyclopropenone sensitization with weekly scalp DPC. This clonotype was seen a few times. Original methodology: Sampled TCR counts reached a median of approximately 93,000 per sample, with values ranging from about 23,224 to 700,000. TCRdb used MiXCR to reprocess the RACE reads, holding one entry per CDR3 protein. These V and J calls derive from TCRdb rather than the authors' analysis. This table has some 50,000 distinct CDR3 sequences, roughly a tenth appearing once. Source: whole blood, taken in connection with sensitization to the hapten diphenylcyclopropenone (DPC). The clonotype comes from a woman in her forties with alopecia areata. Some clones in this sample may be carry-over from other donors' samples.

The CDR3 DNA reads TGTGCCAGCACCCAGGGTTCTTATAAAACCTACGAGCAGTACTTC. Translating gives CASTQGSYKTYEQYF. The chain employs TRBV13 and TRBJ2-7; a weak D match, TRBD1 (5 bases). V was cut by 7 bases and J by 2 bases, with 18 bases left in between. Per the germline V gene, CDR1 is PRHDT and CDR2 is FYEKMQ (reference sequence). This CDR3 contains 15 residues.